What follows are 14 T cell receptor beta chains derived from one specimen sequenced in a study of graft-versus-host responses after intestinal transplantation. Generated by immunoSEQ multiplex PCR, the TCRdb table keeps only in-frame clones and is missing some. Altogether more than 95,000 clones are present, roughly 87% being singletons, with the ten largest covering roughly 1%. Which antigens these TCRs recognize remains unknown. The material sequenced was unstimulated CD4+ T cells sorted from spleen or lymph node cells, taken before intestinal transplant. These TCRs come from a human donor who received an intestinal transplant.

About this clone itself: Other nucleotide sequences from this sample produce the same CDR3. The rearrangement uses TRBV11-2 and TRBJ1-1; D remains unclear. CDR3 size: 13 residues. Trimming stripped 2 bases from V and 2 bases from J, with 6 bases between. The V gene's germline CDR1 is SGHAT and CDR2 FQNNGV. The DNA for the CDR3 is TGTGCCAGCAGCTTATACGTCAACACTGAAGCTTTCTTT. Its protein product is CASSLYVNTEAFF.

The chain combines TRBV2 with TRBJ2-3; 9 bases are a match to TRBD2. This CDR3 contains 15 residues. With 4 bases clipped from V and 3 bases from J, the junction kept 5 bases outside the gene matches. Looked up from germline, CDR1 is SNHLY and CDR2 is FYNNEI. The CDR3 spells CASSAASGATDTQYF. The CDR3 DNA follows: TGTGCCAGCAGTGCGGCTAGCGGGGCGACAGATACGCAGTATTTT.

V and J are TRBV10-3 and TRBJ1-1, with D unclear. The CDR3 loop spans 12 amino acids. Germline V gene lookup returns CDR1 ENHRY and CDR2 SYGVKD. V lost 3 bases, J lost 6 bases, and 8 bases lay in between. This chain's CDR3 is CAISEERAEAFF. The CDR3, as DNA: TGTGCCATCAGTGAAGAAAGGGCTGAAGCTTTCTTT.

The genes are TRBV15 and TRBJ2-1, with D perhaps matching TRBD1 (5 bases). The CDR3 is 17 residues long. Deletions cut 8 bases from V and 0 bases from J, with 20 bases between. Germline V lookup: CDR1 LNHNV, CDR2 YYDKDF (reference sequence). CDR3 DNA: TGTGCCACCGGTCGAGTATACAGGCGTTACTCCTACAATGAGCAGTTCTTC. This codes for CATGRVYRRYSYNEQFF.

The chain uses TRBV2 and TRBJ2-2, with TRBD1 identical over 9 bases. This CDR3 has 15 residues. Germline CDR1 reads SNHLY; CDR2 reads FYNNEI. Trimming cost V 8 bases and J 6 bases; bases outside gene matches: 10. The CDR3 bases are TGTGCCAGCCATCCGGGACAGGGCCTCTCCGGGGAGCTGTTTTTT. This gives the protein CASHPGQGLSGELFF.

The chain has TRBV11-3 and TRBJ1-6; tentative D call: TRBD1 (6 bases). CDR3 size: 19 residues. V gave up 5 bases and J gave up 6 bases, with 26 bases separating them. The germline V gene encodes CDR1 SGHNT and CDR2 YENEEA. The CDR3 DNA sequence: TGTGCCAGCAGCCAAAAAGGGGGGCAGGGGACCCACTTTAATTCACCCCTCCACTTT. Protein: CASSQKGGQGTHFNSPLHF.

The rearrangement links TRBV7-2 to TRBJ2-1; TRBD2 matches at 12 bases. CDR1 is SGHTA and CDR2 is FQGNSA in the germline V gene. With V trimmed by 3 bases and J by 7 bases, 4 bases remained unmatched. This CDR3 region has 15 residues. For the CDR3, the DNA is TGTGCCAGCAGCTTCCTAGCGGGGGGGGGAAATGAGCAGTTCTTC. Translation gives CASSFLAGGGNEQFF.

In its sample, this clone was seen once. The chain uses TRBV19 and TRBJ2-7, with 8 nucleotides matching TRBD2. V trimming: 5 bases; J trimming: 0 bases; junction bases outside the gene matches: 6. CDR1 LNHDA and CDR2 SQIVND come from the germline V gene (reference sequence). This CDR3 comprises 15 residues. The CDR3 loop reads CASSVGLAGSYEQYF. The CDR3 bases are TGTGCCAGTAGTGTCGGGCTAGCGGGCTCCTACGAGCAGTACTTC.

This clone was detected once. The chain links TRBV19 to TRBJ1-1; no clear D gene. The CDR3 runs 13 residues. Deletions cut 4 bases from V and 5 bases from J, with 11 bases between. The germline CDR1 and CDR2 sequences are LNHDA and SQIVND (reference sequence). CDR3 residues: CASSRGWKTEAFF. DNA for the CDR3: TGTGCCAGTAGTAGGGGATGGAAGACTGAAGCTTTCTTT.

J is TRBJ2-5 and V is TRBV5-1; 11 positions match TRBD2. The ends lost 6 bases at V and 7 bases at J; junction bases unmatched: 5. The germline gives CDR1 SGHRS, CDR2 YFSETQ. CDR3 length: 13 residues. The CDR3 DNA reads TGCGCCAGCACGACTAGCGGGAAGGGGACCCAGTACTTC. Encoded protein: CASTTSGKGTQYF.

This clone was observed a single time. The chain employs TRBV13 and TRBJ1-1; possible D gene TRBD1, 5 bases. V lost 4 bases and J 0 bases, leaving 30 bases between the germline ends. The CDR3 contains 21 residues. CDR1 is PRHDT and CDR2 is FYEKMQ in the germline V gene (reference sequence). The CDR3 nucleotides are TGTGCCAGCAGCTCCCGGCGCTGGAGGACCGATGGGGCCCGAATGAACACTGAAGCTTTCTTT. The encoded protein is CASSSRRWRTDGARMNTEAFF.

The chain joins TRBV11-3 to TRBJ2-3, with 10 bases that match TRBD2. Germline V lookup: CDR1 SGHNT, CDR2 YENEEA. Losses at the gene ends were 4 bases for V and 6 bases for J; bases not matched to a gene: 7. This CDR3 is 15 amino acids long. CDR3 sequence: CASSSSSGSWDTQYF. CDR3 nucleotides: TGTGCCAGCAGCTCATCTAGCGGGAGTTGGGATACGCAGTATTTT.

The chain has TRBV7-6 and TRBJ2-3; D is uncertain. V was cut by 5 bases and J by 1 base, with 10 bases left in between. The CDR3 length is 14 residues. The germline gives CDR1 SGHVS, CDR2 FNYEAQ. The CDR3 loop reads CASSPLGRTDTQYF. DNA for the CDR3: TGTGCCAGCAGCCCCCTCGGCCGCACAGATACGCAGTATTTT.

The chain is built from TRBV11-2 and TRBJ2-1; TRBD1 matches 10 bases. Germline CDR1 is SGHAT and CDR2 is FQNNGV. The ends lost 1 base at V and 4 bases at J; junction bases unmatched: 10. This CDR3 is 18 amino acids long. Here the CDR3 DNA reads TGTGCCAGCAGCTTAGTCTTTGGGACAGGGGAACCGTACAATGAGCAGTTCTTC. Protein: CASSLVFGTGEPYNEQFF.